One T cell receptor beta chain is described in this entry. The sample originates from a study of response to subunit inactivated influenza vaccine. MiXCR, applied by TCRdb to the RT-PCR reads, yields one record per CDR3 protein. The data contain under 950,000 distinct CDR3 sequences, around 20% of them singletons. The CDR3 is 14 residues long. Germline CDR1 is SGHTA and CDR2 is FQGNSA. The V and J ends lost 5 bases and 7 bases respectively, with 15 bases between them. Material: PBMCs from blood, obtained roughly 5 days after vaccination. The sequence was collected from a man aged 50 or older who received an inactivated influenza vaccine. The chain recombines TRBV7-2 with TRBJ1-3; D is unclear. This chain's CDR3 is CASSNYVGANTIYF. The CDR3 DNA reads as TGTGCCAGCAGCAACTATGTGGGAGCGAACACCATATATTTT. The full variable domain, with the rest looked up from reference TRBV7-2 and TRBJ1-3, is GAGVSQSPSNKVTEKGKDVELRCDPISGHTALYWYRQSLGQGLEFLIYFQGNSAPDKSGLPSDRFSAERTGGSVSTLTIQRTQQEDSAVYLCASSNYVGANTIYFGEGSWLTVV.